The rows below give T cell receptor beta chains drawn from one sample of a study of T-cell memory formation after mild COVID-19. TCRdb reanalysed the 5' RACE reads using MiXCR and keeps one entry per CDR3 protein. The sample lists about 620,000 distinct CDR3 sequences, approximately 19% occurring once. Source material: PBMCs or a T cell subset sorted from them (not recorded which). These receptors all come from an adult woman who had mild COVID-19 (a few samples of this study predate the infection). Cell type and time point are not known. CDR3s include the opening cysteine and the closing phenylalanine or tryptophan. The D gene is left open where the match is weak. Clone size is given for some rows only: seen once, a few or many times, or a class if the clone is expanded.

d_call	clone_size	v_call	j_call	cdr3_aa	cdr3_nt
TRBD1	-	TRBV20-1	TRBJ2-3	CSALKPGTGGDTQYF	TGCAGTGCTCTGAAACCCGGGACAGGGGGAGATACGCAGTATTTT
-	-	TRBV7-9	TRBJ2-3	CASSLELAVTQYF	TGTGCCAGCAGCTTGGAATTGGCGGTTACGCAGTATTTT
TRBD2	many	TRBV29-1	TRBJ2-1	CSVEDRTSGRDEQFF	TGCAGCGTTGAAGATCGGACTAGTGGGAGGGATGAGCAGTTCTTC
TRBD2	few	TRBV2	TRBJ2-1	CASNILAGGDGEQFF	TGTGCCAGCAATATACTGGCGGGAGGGGACGGGGAGCAGTTCTTC
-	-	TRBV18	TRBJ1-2	CASSLLDDYGYTF	TGTGCCAGCTCACTACTAGATGACTATGGCTACACCTTC
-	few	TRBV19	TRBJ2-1	CASSMGGAYNEQFF	TGTGCCAGTAGTATGGGGGGCGCATACAATGAGCAGTTCTTC
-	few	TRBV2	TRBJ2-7	CASSGDQQGMQYF	TGTGCCAGCAGCGGAGATCAACAGGGCATGCAGTACTTC
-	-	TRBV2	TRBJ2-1	CASSPLEDEQFF	TGTGCCAGCAGCCCCCTGGAGGATGAGCAGTTCTTC
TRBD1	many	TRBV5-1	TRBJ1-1	CASSLGDRGRPMTEAFF	TGCGCCAGCAGCCTAGGGGACAGGGGGCGGCCTATGACTGAAGCTTTCTTT
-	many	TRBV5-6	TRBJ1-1	CASSPGHRRDTEAFF	TGTGCCAGCAGCCCAGGCCACCGGAGGGACACTGAAGCTTTCTTT
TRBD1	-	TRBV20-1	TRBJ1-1	CSITPGQGNTEAFF	TGCAGCATCACCCCGGGACAGGGCAACACTGAAGCTTTCTTT
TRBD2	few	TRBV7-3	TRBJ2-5	CASSSGLAGVRQETQYF	TGTGCCAGCAGCTCGGGACTAGCGGGGGTACGTCAAGAGACCCAGTACTTC
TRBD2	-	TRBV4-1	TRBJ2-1	CASSQVKASGENEQFF	TGCGCCAGCAGCCAAGTAAAGGCTAGCGGAGAAAATGAGCAGTTCTTC
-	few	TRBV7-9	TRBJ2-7	CASSSSTGTYEQYF	TGTGCCAGCAGCTCCTCGACGGGGACCTACGAGCAGTACTTC
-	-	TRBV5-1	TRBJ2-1	CASSPGFRGTEQFF	TGCGCCAGCAGCCCGGGCTTTCGGGGGACTGAGCAGTTCTTC
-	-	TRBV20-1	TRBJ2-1	CSARGRERYNEQFF	TGCAGTGCTAGAGGCAGGGAAAGATACAATGAGCAGTTCTTC
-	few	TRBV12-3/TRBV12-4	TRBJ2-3	CASTLGRGTYTDTQYF	TGTGCCAGCACCCTAGGCCGGGGGACCTACACAGATACGCAGTATTTT
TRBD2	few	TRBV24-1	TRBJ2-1	CATSDLTSGGQFF	TGTGCCACCAGTGATCTCACTAGCGGGGGCCAGTTCTTC
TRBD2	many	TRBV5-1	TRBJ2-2	CASSLGLAGNTGELFF	TGCGCCAGCAGCTTGGGACTAGCGGGAAACACCGGGGAGCTGTTTTTT